The 2 T cell receptor beta chains given below trace back to one sample, sequenced in a study of T cell responses to AZD1222 COVID-19 vaccine. TCRdb's copy holds only in-frame clones and misses some; the assay was immunoSEQ multiplex PCR. The profile shows about 78,000 clones, 88% of them singletons. The sample consisted of peripheral blood, taken on day 0 of MenACWY control vaccination. These receptors were taken from an adult in good health.

The chain joins TRBV11-1 to TRBJ2-5, with D unclear. The CDR3 consists of 14 residues. Deletions cut 2 bases from V and 2 bases from J, with 9 bases between. Germline CDR1 is SGHAT and CDR2 is FQDESV (reference sequence). The CDR3 spells CASSLTLAQETQYF. The CDR3 DNA reads as TGTGCCAGCAGCTTAACGTTAGCTCAAGAGACCCAGTACTTC.

This chain joins TRBV5-1 and TRBJ2-7; TRBD1 matches at 10 bases. V dropped 4 bases and J dropped 2; count of bases not matched to a gene: 6. The CDR3 extends over 15 amino acids. Per the germline V gene, CDR1 is SGHRS and CDR2 is YFSETQ. CDR3 coding DNA: TGCGCCAGCAGCCCGGGACAGGGGTCAACCTACGAGCAGTACTTC. This translates into CASSPGQGSTYEQYF.